This T cell receptor beta chain is from a study of T cell responses to AZD1222 COVID-19 vaccine. Study context: Second doses were pooled across both intervals (about 4 or about 12 weeks).

This CDR3 has 15 amino acids. The V gene's germline CDR1 is MNHNY and CDR2 SVGAGI (reference sequence). The V and J ends lost 4 bases and 0 bases respectively, with 12 bases between them. As to this clone: What it binds is not known.

The study's findings and limits: Two AZD1222 administrations were followed by greater Spike-specific TCR breadth and depth. Clonal diversity may have been underestimated in mostly white British donors. Baseline serostatus was positive in only six AZD1222 recipients.

Using immunoSEQ multiplex PCR, the repertoire was profiled, and TCRdb retains in-frame clones only, with some absent. This table holds 150,000 to 200,000 clones, around 90% found once. Sequenced material: peripheral blood, taken on day 0 of AZD1222 vaccination. The clonotype originates from an adult in good health. The chain combines TRBV6-6 with TRBJ1-1; D is uncertain. The CDR3 spells CASSWAVSMNTEAFF. In DNA form, the CDR3 reads TGTGCCAGCAGTTGGGCGGTGAGCATGAACACTGAAGCTTTCTTT.